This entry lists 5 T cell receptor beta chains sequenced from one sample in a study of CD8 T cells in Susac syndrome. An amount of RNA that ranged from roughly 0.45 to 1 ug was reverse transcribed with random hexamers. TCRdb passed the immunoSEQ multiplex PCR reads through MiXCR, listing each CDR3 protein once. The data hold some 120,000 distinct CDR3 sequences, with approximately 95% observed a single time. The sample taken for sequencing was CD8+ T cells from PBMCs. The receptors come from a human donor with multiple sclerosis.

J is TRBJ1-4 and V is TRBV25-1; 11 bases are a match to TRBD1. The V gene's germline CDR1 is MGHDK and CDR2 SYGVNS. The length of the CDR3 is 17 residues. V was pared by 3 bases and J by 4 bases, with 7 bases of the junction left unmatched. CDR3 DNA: TGTGCCAGCAGTGATATTAGGACAGGGGGCGGTAATGAAAAACTGTTTTTT. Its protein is CASSDIRTGGGNEKLFF.

The CDR3 DNA reads as TGTGCCAGTGAAGGGGGCACCGGGGAGCTGTTTTTT. It is translated as CASEGGTGELFF. V usage is TRBV19 and J usage is TRBJ2-2; TRBD1 is a possible D gene (6 bases). This CDR3 has 12 amino acids. Germline lookup yields CDR1 LNHDA and CDR2 SQIVND (reference sequence). Between the trimmed V and J ends, which lost 8 bases and 4 bases, there was a span of 8 bases.

The CDR3 bases are TGTGCCAGCAGCTTATATACAGGACGGGAGCAGTTCTTC. Translation: CASSLYTGREQFF. The rearrangement links TRBV5-4 to TRBJ2-1, with a possible D match to TRBD1 (5 bases). The V gene's germline CDR1 is SGHNT and CDR2 YYREEE (reference sequence). This CDR3 is built from 13 residues. Trimming removed 2 bases at V and 10 bases at J, with 13 bases between.

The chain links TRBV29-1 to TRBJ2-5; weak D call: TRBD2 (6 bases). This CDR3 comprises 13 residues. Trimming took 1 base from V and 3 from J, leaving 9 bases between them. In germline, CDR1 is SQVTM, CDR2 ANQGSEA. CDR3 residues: CSVEGLVEETQYF. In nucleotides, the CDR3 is TGCAGCGTTGAAGGACTAGTCGAAGAGACCCAGTACTTC.

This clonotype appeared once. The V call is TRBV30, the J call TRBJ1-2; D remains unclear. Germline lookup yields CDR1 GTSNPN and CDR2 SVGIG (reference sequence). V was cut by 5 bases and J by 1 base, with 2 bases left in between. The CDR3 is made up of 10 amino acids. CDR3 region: CAWGNYGYTF. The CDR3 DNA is TGTGCCTGGGGTAACTATGGCTACACCTTC.